The 21 T cell receptor beta chains given below trace back to one sample, sequenced in a study of blood T cell repertoires in COVID-19. Assay used: immunoSEQ multiplex PCR; TCRdb lists only in-frame clones, some missing. The data hold over 150,000 clones, with roughly 80% observed a single time. The sequencing sample was made of PBMCs or T cells enriched from blood (not recorded which). The receptors shown here come from a man aged 35-49 years who had recovered from COVID-19.

This rearrangement joins TRBV5-1 to TRBJ1-2; the D gene is possibly TRBD1 (6 bases). Trimming shortened V by 0 bases and J by 8 bases, and 14 bases separated the two germline ends. The germline V gene encodes CDR1 SGHRS and CDR2 YFSETQ. The CDR3 runs to 14 residues. CDR3 nucleotides: TGCGCCAGCAGCTTGGCGGCTTCAGGGGACGGCTACACCTTC. It specifies CASSLAASGDGYTF.

The V gene is TRBV2, the J gene TRBJ1-6; D is uncertain. Germline assignment: CDR1 SNHLY and CDR2 FYNNEI. V shed 7 bases and J shed 1 base, with 17 bases lying between them. The CDR3 consists of 17 residues. The CDR3 DNA reads as TGTGCCAGCACCAGGTCCCGGGATAGGTCCTATAATTCACCCCTCCACTTT. It specifies CASTRSRDRSYNSPLHF.

This clone turned up a few times. The genes are TRBV7-8 and TRBJ2-2; maybe TRBD2 (6 bases). Germline CDR1 SGHVS, CDR2 FQNEAQ. CDR3 size: 14 residues. Trimming took off 8 bases at V and 0 bases at J, with 10 bases between the two ends. The CDR3 DNA sequence: TGTGCCAGCCTCCCGGGGGCGAACACCGGGGAGCTGTTTTTT. Amino acid sequence: CASLPGANTGELFF. The full variable domain, in which reference TRBV7-8 and TRBJ2-2 provide the parts outside the CDR3, is GAGVSQSPRYKVAKRGQDVALRCDPISGHVSLFWYQQALGQGPEFLTYFQNEAQLDKSGLPSDRFFAERPEGSVSTLKIQRTQQEDSAVYLCASLPGANTGELFFGEGSRLTVL.

This clone was seen a few times. V and J are TRBV4-1 and TRBJ2-3; possible D gene TRBD2, 6 bases. The CDR3 is 15 residues long. Trimming took 1 base from V and 5 from J, leaving 13 bases between them. Per germline, CDR1 MGHRA and CDR2 YSYEKL. The CDR3 protein is CASSQAAGGRDTQYF. The DNA for the CDR3 is TGCGCCAGCAGCCAAGCGGCCGGAGGGCGAGATACGCAGTATTTT.

The chain employs TRBV7-9 and TRBJ1-2; possibly TRBD1 for D (5 bases). This CDR3 spans 16 amino acids. Looked up from germline, CDR1 is SEHNR and CDR2 is FQNEAQ (reference sequence). Trimming left V 2 bases short and J 4 bases short, with 17 bases between. DNA for the CDR3: TGTGCCAGCAGCTTATTAGCGGTCAGGGCGAGCTATGGCTACACCTTC. Protein product: CASSLLAVRASYGYTF. Combining the CDR3 with reference TRBV7-9 and TRBJ1-2 gives the whole variable domain DTGVSQNPRHKITKRGQNVTFRCDPISEHNRLYWYRQTLGQGPEFLTYFQNEAQLEKSRLLSDRFSAERPKGSFSTLEIQRTEQGDSAMYLCASSLLAVRASYGYTFGSGTRLTVV.

V and J are TRBV9 and TRBJ2-7, with 14 bases that match TRBD2. The V and J ends lost 4 bases and 0 bases, in that order; junction bases with no gene match: 6. Germline assignment: CDR1 SGDLS and CDR2 YYNGEE. This CDR3 is built from 17 residues. This chain's CDR3 is CASSSTSGRGSSYEQYF. CDR3 coding DNA: TGTGCCAGCAGCTCGACTAGCGGGAGGGGTAGCTCCTACGAGCAGTACTTC.

The chain has TRBV4-3 and TRBJ2-6, with 8 positions matching TRBD1. The V gene's germline CDR1 is LGHNA and CDR2 YSLEER. V lost 2 bases and J lost 0; bases outside the gene matches: 6. The CDR3 consists of 18 residues. The CDR3 DNA is TGCGCCAGCAGCCAACAATCCGACAGGGGCTCTGGGGCCAACGTCCTGACTTTC. It codes for CASSQQSDRGSGANVLTF.

This sequence joins TRBV5-1 and TRBJ2-2; 10 bases are shared with TRBD1. V lost 4 bases and J lost 5; bases outside the gene matches: 11. Looked up from germline, CDR1 is SGHRS and CDR2 is YFSETQ. The CDR3 contains 17 residues. The CDR3 region is CASSPELGQGGTGELFF. DNA of the CDR3: TGCGCCAGCAGCCCAGAACTTGGACAGGGGGGAACCGGGGAGCTGTTTTTT.

The rearrangement links TRBV7-6 to TRBJ2-1, with TRBD1 as a possible D gene (6 bases). The V gene lost 1 base and the J gene lost 7 bases, with 14 bases spanning the gap. The CDR3 loop spans 15 amino acids. CDR1 SGHVS and CDR2 FNYEAQ come from the germline V gene. DNA of the CDR3: TGTGCCAGCAGCTTAGTCGGTGTAAGGGGGAATGAGCAGTTCTTC. Its protein is CASSLVGVRGNEQFF. The whole variable domain, filled in from reference TRBV7-6 and TRBJ2-1, reads GAGVSQSPRYKVTKRGQDVALRCDPISGHVSLYWYRQALGQGPEFLTYFNYEAQQDKSGLPNDRFSAERPEGSISTLTIQRTEQRDSAMYRCASSLVGVRGNEQFFGPGTRLTVL.

V usage is TRBV30 and J usage is TRBJ2-3; 7 bases align to TRBD2. This CDR3 has 14 amino acids. Germline V gene sequence: CDR1 GTSNPN, CDR2 SVGIG (reference sequence). Trimming took 3 bases from V and 2 from J; bases not matched to a gene: 5. The CDR3 here is CAWRRLADTDTQYF. The CDR3 nucleotides read TGTGCCTGGAGACGGCTAGCGGACACAGATACGCAGTATTTT.

The chain carries TRBV28 and TRBJ2-2, with 7 nucleotides matching TRBD1. V gave up 3 bases and J gave up 3 bases; unmatched junction bases: 7. Germline-derived CDR1 and CDR2 are MDHEN and SYDVKM. The CDR3 spans 16 residues. CDR3 nucleotide sequence: TGTGCCAGCAGTTTTGGGGACAGTCTTTACACCGGGGAGCTGTTTTTT. Amino acids: CASSFGDSLYTGELFF.

The V gene is TRBV5-1, the J gene TRBJ2-5; perhaps TRBD1 as D (5 bases). Deletions cut 0 bases from V and 5 bases from J, with 8 bases between. Germline-derived CDR1 and CDR2 are SGHRS and YFSETQ. This CDR3 is built from 13 residues. This CDR3 is CASSLGQWETQYF. CDR3 sequence (DNA): TGCGCCAGCAGCTTGGGACAGTGGGAGACCCAGTACTTC.

J is TRBJ1-5 and V is TRBV19; D is perhaps TRBD1 (6 bases). The CDR3 contains 14 residues. Germline lookup yields CDR1 LNHDA and CDR2 SQIVND (reference sequence). V was shortened by 5 bases and J by 3 bases, with 11 bases between the two germline ends. The CDR3 protein is CASSRRGSNQPQHF. The CDR3 DNA reads TGTGCCAGTAGTCGTAGGGGGTCCAATCAGCCCCAGCATTTT. The full variable domain, rest sourced from reference TRBV19 and TRBJ1-5, is DGGITQSPKYLFRKEGQNVTLSCEQNLNHDAMYWYRQDPGQGLRLIYYSQIVNDFQKGDIAEGYSVSREKKESFPLTVTSAQKNPTAFYLCASSRRGSNQPQHFGDGTRLSIL.

This chain joins TRBV2 and TRBJ2-7, with 8 positions matching TRBD1. The CDR3 spans 13 residues. V was clipped by 4 bases and J by 6 bases; unmatched bases: 5. Looked up from germline, CDR1 is SNHLY and CDR2 is FYNNEI. Written as DNA, the CDR3 is TGTGCCAGCAGTGGCTTCGGACAGGGCGAGCAGTACGTC. Amino acids: CASSGFGQGEQYV.

The chain is built from TRBV6-5 and TRBJ2-5, with 9 positions matching TRBD1. Germline CDR1 and CDR2: MNHEY and SVGAGI. The trim removed 0 bases at V and 5 bases at J, leaving 7 bases unmatched. This CDR3 region has 16 residues. Here the CDR3 reads CASSYSMGQGQETQYF. Written as DNA, the CDR3 is TGTGCCAGCAGTTACTCGATGGGACAGGGACAGGAGACCCAGTACTTC.

In this sample, this clone turned up a few times. V and J are TRBV2 and TRBJ2-7; the D gene is possibly TRBD1 (6 bases). This CDR3 is 15 amino acids long. The germline V gene has CDR1 SNHLY and CDR2 FYNNEI. Trimming cost V 4 bases and J 2 bases, with 15 bases left between them. CDR3 bases: TGTGCCAGCAGTGTCCTTCAGGACAGAACCTACGAGCAGTACTTC. Translated: CASSVLQDRTYEQYF. The whole variable domain, filled in from reference TRBV2 and TRBJ2-7, reads EPEVTQTPSHQVTQMGQEVILRCVPISNHLYFYWYRQILGQKVEFLVSFYNNEISEKSEIFDDQFSVERPDGSNFTLKIRSTKLEDSAMYFCASSVLQDRTYEQYFGPGTRLTVT.

This chain joins TRBV11-3 and TRBJ2-7; 11 nucleotides match TRBD1. Germline CDR1 is SGHNT and CDR2 is YENEEA. The trim removed 1 base at V and 5 bases at J, leaving 4 bases unmatched. This CDR3 comprises 15 residues. In nucleotides, the CDR3 is TGTGCCAGCAGCTTAGGGGACAGGGGGTTCGACGAGCAGTACTTC. Encoded protein: CASSLGDRGFDEQYF.

The table lists this clone with a few counts. This sequence joins TRBV20-1 and TRBJ1-1; no reliable D call. Germline V CDR1 and CDR2: DFQATT, SNEGSKA (reference sequence). This CDR3 comprises 13 residues. The V end was cut by 3 bases, the J end by 2 bases, with 10 bases between. CDR3 sequence (DNA): TGCAGTGCTAGTGGAGGGTTAAACACTGAAGCTTTCTTT. This encodes CSASGGLNTEAFF.

This chain links TRBV2 with TRBJ2-2, with a weak D call TRBD1 (6 bases). Germline CDR1 is SNHLY and CDR2 is FYNNEI. The CDR3 sequence is 14 residues long. V lost 7 bases to trimming and J lost 4 bases, with 13 bases between them. The CDR3 DNA reads as TGTGCCAGCAATTTACAGGGTCCCACCGGGGAGCTGTTTTTT. Protein sequence: CASNLQGPTGELFF.

The chain joins TRBV18 to TRBJ2-1; 8 bases are a match to TRBD2. V lost 0 bases and J lost 0; bases outside the gene matches: 4. The CDR3 has 17 residues. Germline loops: CDR1 KGHSH, CDR2 LQKENI. The CDR3 region is CASSPPTSARSYNEQFF. The CDR3 bases are TGTGCCAGCTCACCACCGACTAGCGCCCGCTCCTACAATGAGCAGTTCTTC.

The V gene is TRBV3-1 (or the pseudogene TRBV3-2), the J gene TRBJ1-1; 8 bases are a match to TRBD1. CDR1 is LGHDT and CDR2 is YNNKEL in the germline V gene (reference sequence). V lost 1 base and J lost 4; bases outside the gene matches: 2. The CDR3 has 14 residues. In DNA, the CDR3 is TGTGCCAGCAGCCAAGCAGACAGGGGCACTGAAGCTTTCTTT. Residues: CASSQADRGTEAFF.